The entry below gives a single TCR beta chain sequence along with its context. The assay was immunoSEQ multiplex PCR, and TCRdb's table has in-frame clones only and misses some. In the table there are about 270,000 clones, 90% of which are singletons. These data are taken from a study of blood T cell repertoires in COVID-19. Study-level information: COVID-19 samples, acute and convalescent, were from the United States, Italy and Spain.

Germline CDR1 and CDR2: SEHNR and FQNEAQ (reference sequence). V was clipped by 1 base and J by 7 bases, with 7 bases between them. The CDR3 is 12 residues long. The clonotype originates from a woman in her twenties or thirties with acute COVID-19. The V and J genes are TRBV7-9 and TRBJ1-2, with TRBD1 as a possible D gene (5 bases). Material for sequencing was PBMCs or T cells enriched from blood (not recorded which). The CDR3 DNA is TGTGCCAGCAGCTTAGTTGGGGCTGGCTACACCTTC. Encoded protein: CASSLVGAGYTF.